Below are 6 T cell receptor beta chains sequenced from a single sample in a study of T cell repertoires in cytomegalovirus infection. MiXCR, applied by TCRdb to the reads, yields one record per CDR3 protein. The sample gives approximately 250,000 distinct CDR3 sequences, approximately 9.2% of which show up once; around 16% is in the top ten. What was sequenced was PBMCs. Every receptor here comes from a human donor in good health (CMV status not recorded). Some clones in this sample may be carry-over from other donors' samples.

The V call is TRBV2, the J call TRBJ1-5; tentatively, D is TRBD1 (5 bases). Trimming stripped 6 bases from V and 6 bases from J, with 18 bases between. The germline V gene encodes CDR1 SNHLY and CDR2 FYNNEI. The CDR3 loop spans 15 amino acids. The CDR3 DNA reads as TGTGCCAGCAGACAACAGGAGGCGGGAAGTCAGCCCCAGCATTTT. Its translation: CASRQQEAGSQPQHF.

This clonotype was counted many times. The rearrangement uses TRBV7-9 and TRBJ2-5; 9 bases agree with TRBD1. The V gene end was trimmed by 3 bases and the J gene end by 5 bases; junction bases not matched to a gene: 7. This CDR3 is built from 15 residues. The V gene's germline CDR1 is SEHNR and CDR2 FQNEAQ (reference sequence). The CDR3 sequence: CASSLGTGQGETQYF. CDR3 bases: TGTGCCAGCAGCTTGGGGACCGGACAGGGGGAGACCCAGTACTTC.

This clonotype was picked up many times. The genes are TRBV7-2 and TRBJ1-5; possibly TRBD1 for D (5 bases). Germline assignment: CDR1 SGHTA and CDR2 FQGNSA. The V gene lost 1 base and the J gene lost 1 base, with 8 bases spanning the gap. The CDR3 consists of 15 residues. The CDR3 nucleotides read TGTGCCAGCAGCTTAGAGTCAGGGAGCAATCAGCCCCAGCATTTT. It specifies CASSLESGSNQPQHF.

This clonotype has a count of ten or more. The rearrangement joins TRBV7-8 to TRBJ2-1; D tentatively fits TRBD1 or TRBD2 (7 bases each). Germline values: CDR1 SGHVS, CDR2 FQNEAQ. V dropped 1 base and J dropped 11 bases, with 15 bases sitting between them. The length of the CDR3 is 14 residues. The CDR3 region has the DNA TGTGCCAGCAGCTTAGTAGAGCAGGGGGGGAAGCAGTTCTTC. This translates into CASSLVEQGGKQFF.

The gene calls are TRBV9 and TRBJ1-6; possibly TRBD1 for D (6 bases). V shed 2 bases and J shed 7 bases, with 10 bases lying between them. Germline V gene data show CDR1 as SGDLS and CDR2 as YYNGEE. The CDR3 has 14 residues. CDR3 nucleotide sequence: TGTGCCAGCAGCGTCGGGGACACAAATTCACCCCTCCACTTT. Its translation is CASSVGDTNSPLHF. The full variable domain, with the rest looked up from reference TRBV9 and TRBJ1-6, is DSGVTQTPKHLITATGQRVTLRCSPRSGDLSVYWYQQSLDQGLQFLIQYYNGEERAKGNILERFSAQQFPDLHSELNLSSLELGDSALYFCASSVGDTNSPLHFGNGTRLTVT.

This clonotype has at least ten counts. V gene TRBV29-1 combines with J gene TRBJ1-1; possibly TRBD1 for D (5 bases). The CDR3 length is 13 residues. Trimming removed 0 bases from V and 7 bases from J, with 12 bases in between. Germline values: CDR1 SQVTM, CDR2 ANQGSEA. The CDR3 protein is CSVEEWGVGEAFF. The CDR3 bases are TGCAGCGTTGAAGAATGGGGGGTCGGTGAAGCTTTCTTT.